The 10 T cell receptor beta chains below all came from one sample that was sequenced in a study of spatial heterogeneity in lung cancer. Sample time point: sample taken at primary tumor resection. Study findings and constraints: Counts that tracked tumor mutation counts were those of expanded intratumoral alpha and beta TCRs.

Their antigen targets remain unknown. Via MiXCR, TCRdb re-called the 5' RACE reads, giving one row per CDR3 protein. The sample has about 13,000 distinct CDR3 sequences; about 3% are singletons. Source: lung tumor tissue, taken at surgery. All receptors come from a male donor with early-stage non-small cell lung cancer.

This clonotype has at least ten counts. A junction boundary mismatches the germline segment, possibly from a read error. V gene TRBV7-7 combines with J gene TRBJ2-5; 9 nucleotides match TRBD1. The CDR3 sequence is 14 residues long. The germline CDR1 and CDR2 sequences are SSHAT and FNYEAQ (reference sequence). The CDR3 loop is CASSPGQGRETQYF. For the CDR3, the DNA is TGTGCTAGCAGCCCGGGACAGGGTCGAGAGACCCAGTACTTC.

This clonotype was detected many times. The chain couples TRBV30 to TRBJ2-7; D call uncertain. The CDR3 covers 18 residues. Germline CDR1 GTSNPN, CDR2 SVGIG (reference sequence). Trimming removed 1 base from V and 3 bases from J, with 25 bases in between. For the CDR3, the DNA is TGTGCCTGGAGTGGAAACAGTAATACTAATAGACCGGTCTACGAGCAGTACTTC. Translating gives CAWSGNSNTNRPVYEQYF. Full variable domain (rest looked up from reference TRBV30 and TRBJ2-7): SQTIHQWPATLVQPVGSPLSLECTVEGTSNPNLYWYRQAAGRGLQLLFYSVGIGQISSEVPQNLSASRPQDRQFILSSKKLLLSDSGFYLCAWSGNSNTNRPVYEQYFGPGTRLTVT.

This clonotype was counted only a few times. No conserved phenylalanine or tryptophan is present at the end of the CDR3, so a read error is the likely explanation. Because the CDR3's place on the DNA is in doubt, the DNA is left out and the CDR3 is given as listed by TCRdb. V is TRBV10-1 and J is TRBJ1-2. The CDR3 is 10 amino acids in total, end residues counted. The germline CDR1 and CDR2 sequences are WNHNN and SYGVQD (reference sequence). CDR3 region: CASTDAEGPS.

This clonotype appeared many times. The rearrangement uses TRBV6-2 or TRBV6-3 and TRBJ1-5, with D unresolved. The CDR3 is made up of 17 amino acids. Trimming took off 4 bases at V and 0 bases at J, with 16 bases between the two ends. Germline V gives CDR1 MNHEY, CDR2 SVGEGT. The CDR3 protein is CASSSGQVIYSNQPQHF. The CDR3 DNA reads TGTGCCAGCAGTTCCGGGCAGGTGATCTATAGCAATCAGCCCCAGCATTTT.

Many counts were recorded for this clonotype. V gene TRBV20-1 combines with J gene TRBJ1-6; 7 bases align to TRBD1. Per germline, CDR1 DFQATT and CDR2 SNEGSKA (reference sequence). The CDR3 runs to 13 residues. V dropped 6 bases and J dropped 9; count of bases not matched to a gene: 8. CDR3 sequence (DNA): TGCAGTGCAAGCACAGGGGCGGCTTCACCCCTCCACTTT. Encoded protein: CSASTGAASPLHF.

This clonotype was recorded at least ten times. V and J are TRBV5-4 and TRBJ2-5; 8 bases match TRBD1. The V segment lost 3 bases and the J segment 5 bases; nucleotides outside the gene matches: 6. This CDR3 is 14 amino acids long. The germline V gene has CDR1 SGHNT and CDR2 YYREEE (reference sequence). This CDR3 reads CASSWRQGTETQYF. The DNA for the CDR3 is TGTGCCAGCAGCTGGAGACAGGGGACGGAGACCCAGTACTTC.

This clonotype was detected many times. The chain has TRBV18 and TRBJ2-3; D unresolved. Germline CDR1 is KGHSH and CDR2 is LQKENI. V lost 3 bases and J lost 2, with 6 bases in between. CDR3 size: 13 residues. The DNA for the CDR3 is TGTGCCAGCTCACCCTTTCACACAGATACGCAGTATTTT. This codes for CASSPFHTDTQYF.

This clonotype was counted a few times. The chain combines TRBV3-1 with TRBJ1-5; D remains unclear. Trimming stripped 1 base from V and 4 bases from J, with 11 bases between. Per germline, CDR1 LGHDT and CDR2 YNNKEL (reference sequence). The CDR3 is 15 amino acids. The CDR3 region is CASSQGNGPNQPQHF. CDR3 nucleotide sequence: TGTGCCAGCAGCCAAGGGAACGGGCCAAATCAGCCCCAGCATTTT. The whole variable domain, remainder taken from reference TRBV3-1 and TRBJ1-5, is DTAVSQTPKYLVTQMGNDKSIKCEQNLGHDTMYWYKQDSKKFLKIMFSYNNKELIINETVPNRFSPKSPDKAHLNLHINSLELGDSAVYFCASSQGNGPNQPQHFGDGTRLSIL.

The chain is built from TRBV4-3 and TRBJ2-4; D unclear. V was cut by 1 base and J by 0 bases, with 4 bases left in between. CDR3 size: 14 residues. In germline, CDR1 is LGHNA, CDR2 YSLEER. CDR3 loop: CASSQVVAKNIQYF. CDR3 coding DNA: TGCGCCAGCAGCCAAGTAGTAGCCAAAAACATTCAGTACTTC.

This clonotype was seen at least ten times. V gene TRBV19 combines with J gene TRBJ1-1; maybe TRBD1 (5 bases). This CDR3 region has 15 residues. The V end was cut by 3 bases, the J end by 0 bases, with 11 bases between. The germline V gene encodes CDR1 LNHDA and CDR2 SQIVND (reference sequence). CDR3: CASSITGAMNTEAFF. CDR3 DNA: TGTGCCAGTAGTATTACTGGGGCCATGAACACTGAAGCTTTCTTT.